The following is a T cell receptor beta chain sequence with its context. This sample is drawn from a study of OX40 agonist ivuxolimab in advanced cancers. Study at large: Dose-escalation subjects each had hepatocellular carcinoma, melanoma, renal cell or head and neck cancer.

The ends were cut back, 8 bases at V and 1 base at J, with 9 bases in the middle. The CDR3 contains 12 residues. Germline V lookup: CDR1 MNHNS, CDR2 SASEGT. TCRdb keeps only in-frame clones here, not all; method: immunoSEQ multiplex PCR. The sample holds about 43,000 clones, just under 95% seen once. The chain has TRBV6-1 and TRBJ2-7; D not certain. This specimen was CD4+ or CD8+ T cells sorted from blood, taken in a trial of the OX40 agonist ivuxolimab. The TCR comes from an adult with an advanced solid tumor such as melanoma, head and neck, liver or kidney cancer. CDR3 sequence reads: CASRDGSYEQYF. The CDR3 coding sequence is TGTGCCAGCCGAGACGGGTCCTACGAGCAGTACTTC.